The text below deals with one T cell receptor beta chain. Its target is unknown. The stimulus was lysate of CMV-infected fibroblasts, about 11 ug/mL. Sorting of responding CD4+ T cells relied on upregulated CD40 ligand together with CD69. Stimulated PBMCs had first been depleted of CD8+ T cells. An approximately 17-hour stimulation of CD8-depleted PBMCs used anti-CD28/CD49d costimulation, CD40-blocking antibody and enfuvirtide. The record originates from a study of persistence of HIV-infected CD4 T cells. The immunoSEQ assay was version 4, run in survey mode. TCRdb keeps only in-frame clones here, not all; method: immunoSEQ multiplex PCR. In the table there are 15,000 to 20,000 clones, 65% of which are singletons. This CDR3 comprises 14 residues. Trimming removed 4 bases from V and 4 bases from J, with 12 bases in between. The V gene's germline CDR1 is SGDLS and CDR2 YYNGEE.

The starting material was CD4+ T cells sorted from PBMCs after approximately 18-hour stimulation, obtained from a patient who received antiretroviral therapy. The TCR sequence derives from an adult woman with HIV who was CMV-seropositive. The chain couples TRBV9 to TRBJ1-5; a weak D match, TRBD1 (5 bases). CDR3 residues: CASSHDGGNQPQHF. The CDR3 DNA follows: TGTGCCAGCAGCCACGATGGGGGAAATCAGCCCCAGCATTTT.